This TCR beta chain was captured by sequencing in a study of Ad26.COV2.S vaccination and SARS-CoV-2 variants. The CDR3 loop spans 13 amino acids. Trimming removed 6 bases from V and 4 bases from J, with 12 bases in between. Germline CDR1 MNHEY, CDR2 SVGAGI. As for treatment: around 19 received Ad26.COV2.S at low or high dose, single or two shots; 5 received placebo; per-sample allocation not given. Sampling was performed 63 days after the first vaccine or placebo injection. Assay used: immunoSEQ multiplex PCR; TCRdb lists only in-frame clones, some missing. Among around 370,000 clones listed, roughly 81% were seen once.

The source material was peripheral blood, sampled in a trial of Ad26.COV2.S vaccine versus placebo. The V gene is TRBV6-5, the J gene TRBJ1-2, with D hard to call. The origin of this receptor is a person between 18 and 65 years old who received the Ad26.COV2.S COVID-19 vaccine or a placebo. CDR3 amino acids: CASRTNRFYGYTF. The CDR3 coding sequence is TGTGCCAGCAGGACCAATCGTTTCTATGGCTACACCTTC.